A single sample is the source of the 25 T cell receptor beta chains below, sequenced in a study of T cell responses to AZD1222 COVID-19 vaccine listed by TCRdb under 2021. Taken with the paper, the label for time point translates to: baseline before first vaccination. The library relied on the immunoSEQ multiplex PCR assay. Imported from immuneACCESS, the table was reduced by TCRdb to in-frame sequences with V and J called. These copies leave out some clones; in studies compared against another copy, an unresolved V gene accounts for under half, and the cause of the remainder is not known. The sample table shows 160,000 or so clones, and approximately 90% are seen once. The top ten constitute 4.4% of the sample. The starting material was peripheral blood, obtained on day 0 of AZD1222 vaccination. The receptors originated from an adult in good health.

The rearrangement uses TRBV2 and TRBJ1-2, with D possibly being TRBD1 (5 bases). Germline CDR1 SNHLY, CDR2 FYNNEI. Trimming stripped 7 bases from V and 8 bases from J, with 17 bases between. This CDR3 has 13 residues. In nucleotides, the CDR3 is TGTGCCAGCACCTCGGACACAGTCAACGGCTACACCTTC. Amino acid sequence: CASTSDTVNGYTF. The entire variable domain, with the rest obtained from reference TRBV2 and TRBJ1-2, is as follows: EPEVTQTPSHQVTQMGQEVILRCVPISNHLYFYWYRQILGQKVEFLVSFYNNEISEKSEIFDDQFSVERPDGSNFTLKIRSTKLEDSAMYFCASTSDTVNGYTFGSGTRLTVV.

The chain recombines TRBV7-2 with TRBJ1-1; D is ambiguous. Germline CDR1 SGHTA, CDR2 FQGNSA. This CDR3 is 14 amino acids long. Trimming shortened V by 1 base and J by 1 base, and 7 bases separated the two germline ends. CDR3: CASSLDRWNTEAFF. CDR3 bases: TGTGCCAGCAGCTTAGATCGGTGGAACACTGAAGCTTTCTTT.

The chain couples TRBV5-1 to TRBJ1-1; D is ambiguous. Between the trimmed V and J ends, which lost 7 bases and 2 bases, there was a span of 15 bases. This CDR3 has 14 amino acids. Per the germline V gene, CDR1 is SGHRS and CDR2 is YFSETQ. The CDR3 region is CASGEGNPNTEAFF. The CDR3 DNA sequence: TGCGCCAGCGGGGAGGGCAACCCTAACACTGAAGCTTTCTTT.

This chain links TRBV7-9 with TRBJ2-7; no firm D call. The CDR3 runs 14 residues. V was clipped by 5 bases and J by 0 bases, with 11 bases between them. Germline CDR1 SEHNR, CDR2 FQNEAQ (reference sequence). The CDR3 nucleotides read TGTGCCAGCAGCCGCCTGACGGACTCCTACGAGCAGTACTTC. Translation: CASSRLTDSYEQYF.

The genes are TRBV7-9 and TRBJ1-5; D is unclear. The CDR3 spans 14 residues. Germline-derived CDR1 and CDR2 are SEHNR and FQNEAQ (reference sequence). Trimming left V 3 bases short and J 7 bases short, with 13 bases between. CDR3 in DNA: TGTGCCAGCAGCTTTTCCGAACGACAACAGCCCCAGCATTTT. Translating gives CASSFSERQQPQHF.

This sequence joins TRBV5-1 and TRBJ2-7; D is tentatively TRBD1 or TRBD2 (5 bases each). The V end lost 4 bases, the J end lost 6 bases, and 20 bases lay between the germline ends. CDR1 SGHRS and CDR2 YFSETQ come from the germline V gene. This CDR3 is built from 15 residues. The CDR3 DNA reads as TGCGCCAGCAGCAGGGACGTGGGTCAAGTGGGCGAGCAGTACTTC. Translation gives CASSRDVGQVGEQYF.

This chain uses TRBV28 with TRBJ1-2; D possibly corresponds to TRBD1 (5 bases). Germline CDR1 and CDR2: MDHEN and SYDVKM. The CDR3 is 16 residues long. Trimming cost V 3 bases and J 4 bases, with 18 bases left between them. The CDR3 here is CASSLGPISLSYGYTF. The DNA of the CDR3 is TGTGCCAGCAGTTTGGGGCCTATATCCCTATCCTATGGCTACACCTTC.

This chain connects TRBV5-1 to TRBJ1-3; TRBD1 is a possible D gene (6 bases). The germline V gene encodes CDR1 SGHRS and CDR2 YFSETQ. Deletions cut 3 bases from V and 1 base from J, with 11 bases between. This CDR3 has 15 amino acids. CDR3 nucleotides: TGCGCCAGCAGCTATTGGGGGGCTTCTGGAAACACCATATATTTT. This sequence encodes CASSYWGASGNTIYF.

This chain uses TRBV19 with TRBJ1-2; D may be TRBD1 (5 bases). V dropped 6 bases and J dropped 4 bases, with 9 bases sitting between them. CDR1 is LNHDA, CDR2 SQIVND, per germline (reference sequence). The CDR3 is made up of 12 amino acids. The CDR3 region has the DNA TGTGCCAGTAGATCAGGGTCCTATGGCTACACCTTC. This encodes CASRSGSYGYTF.

The V and J genes are TRBV6-5 and TRBJ1-4, with a possible D match to TRBD1 (5 bases). Trimming shortened V by 6 bases and J by 3 bases, and 11 bases separated the two germline ends. Germline V gene data show CDR1 as MNHEY and CDR2 as SVGAGI. There are 14 residues in the CDR3. CDR3 residues: CASRRGRANEKLFF. The CDR3 region has the DNA TGTGCCAGCAGAAGGGGTCGGGCTAATGAAAAACTGTTTTTT.

V usage is TRBV7-6 and J usage is TRBJ2-2, with D possibly TRBD2 on 6 matching bases. V was cut by 6 bases and J by 4 bases, with 15 bases left in between. The germline CDR1 and CDR2 sequences are SGHVS and FNYEAQ. This CDR3 is built from 15 residues. The CDR3 reads CASSRSAGGTGELFF. The DNA of the CDR3 is TGTGCCAGCAGTCGGTCAGCCGGGGGCACCGGGGAGCTGTTTTTT.

The rearrangement uses TRBV3-1 (or the pseudogene TRBV3-2) and TRBJ1-3; D ambiguous. Germline CDR1 is LGHDT and CDR2 is YNNKEL (reference sequence). The CDR3 has 17 amino acids. The V and J ends lost 1 base and 0 bases respectively, with 13 bases between them. CDR3 protein: CASSQGAAPNSGNTIYF. The CDR3, as DNA: TGTGCCAGCAGCCAAGGCGCGGCCCCTAACTCTGGAAACACCATATATTTT.

The genes are TRBV5-4 and TRBJ1-2; 8 bases fit TRBD1. V was pared by 0 bases and J by 4 bases, with 2 bases of the junction left unmatched. The CDR3 has 14 amino acids. CDR1 is SGHNT, CDR2 YYREEE, per germline (reference sequence). The CDR3 loop reads CASSLAGGGYGYTF. The CDR3 DNA reads as TGTGCCAGCAGCTTGGCAGGGGGCGGCTATGGCTACACCTTC. Using reference TRBV5-4 and TRBJ1-2 for the parts outside the CDR3, the full variable domain is ETGVTQSPTHLIKTRGQQVTLRCSSQSGHNTVSWYQQALGQGPQFIFQYYREEENGRGNFPPRFSGLQFPNYSSELNVNALELDDSALYLCASSLAGGGYGYTFGSGTRLTVV.

This chain uses TRBV30 with TRBJ1-2; D unresolved. The CDR3 is 11 residues long. Looked up from germline, CDR1 is GTSNPN and CDR2 is SVGIG (reference sequence). The V gene lost 1 base and the J gene lost 10 bases, with 10 bases spanning the gap. The DNA of the CDR3 is TGTGCCTGGAGTGCACAGTCCACCTACACCTTC. Translation: CAWSAQSTYTF.

The rearrangement links TRBV18 to TRBJ2-1; perhaps TRBD2 as D (7 bases). CDR3 length equals 13 residues. Germline-derived CDR1 and CDR2 are KGHSH and LQKENI. Trimming pared 0 bases from V and 10 bases from J, leaving 10 bases between. The CDR3 here is CASSPPGGGEQFF. The CDR3 DNA is TGTGCCAGCTCACCACCGGGCGGGGGCGAGCAGTTCTTC.

The chain combines TRBV5-6 with TRBJ2-3, with TRBD2 matching over 11 bases. The CDR3 is 17 amino acids. J gave up 5 bases and V 4 bases, and 12 bases lay outside the gene matches. Germline values: CDR1 SGHDT, CDR2 YYEEEE. The CDR3 reads CASSRTSGGGPGDTQYF. The CDR3 DNA reads TGTGCCAGCAGCCGTACTAGCGGGGGAGGGCCAGGAGATACGCAGTATTTT.

This clone has only one observation. The gene calls are TRBV29-1 and TRBJ2-3; TRBD2 aligns across 7 bases. Germline V gene lookup returns CDR1 SQVTM and CDR2 ANQGSEA. The CDR3 has 12 residues. Trimming removed 4 bases from V and 4 bases from J; junction bases left unmatched: 2. Written as DNA, the CDR3 is TGCAGCGTTGCCCTAGCGGCAGATACGCAGTATTTT. It is translated as CSVALAADTQYF.

The chain has TRBV29-1 and TRBJ2-1, with 8 bases that match TRBD2. In germline, CDR1 is SQVTM, CDR2 ANQGSEA. CDR3 length: 12 amino acids. The trim removed 7 bases at V and 3 bases at J, leaving 2 bases unmatched. CDR3 loop: CSGLAIYNEQFF. The CDR3 DNA sequence: TGCAGCGGACTAGCGATCTACAATGAGCAGTTCTTC.

CDR3 protein: CASSQDPQQETQYF. Written as DNA, the CDR3 is TGTGCCAGCAGCCAAGACCCCCAACAAGAGACCCAGTACTTC. The chain carries TRBV4-2 and TRBJ2-5; the D is unclear. Germline CDR1 LGHNA, CDR2 YNFKEQ. With 0 bases removed from V and 2 bases from J, the gap between germline ends came to 7 bases. This CDR3 contains 14 residues.

CDR3 region: CASSYRGLAGLGGNEQFF. CDR3 nucleotides: TGTGCCAGCAGTTACAGGGGACTAGCGGGCCTAGGCGGAAATGAGCAGTTCTTC. The chain uses TRBV6-2 or TRBV6-3 and TRBJ2-1; the match to TRBD2 covers 12 bases. Unmatched junction bases numbered 12, after V lost 2 bases and J lost 7 bases. The CDR3 runs 18 residues. Germline CDR1 is MNHEY and CDR2 is SVGEGT.

This clone was seen a few times. The V gene is TRBV2, the J gene TRBJ2-2, with TRBD2 matching 7 bases. Trimming took 7 bases from V and 5 from J; bases not matched to a gene: 4. This CDR3 has 13 residues. Per the germline V gene, CDR1 is SNHLY and CDR2 is FYNNEI. This CDR3 is CASTPSGTGELFF. DNA of the CDR3: TGTGCCAGCACCCCTAGCGGTACCGGGGAGCTGTTTTTT.

This clone has just a few counts. The chain uses TRBV6-6 and TRBJ2-7; D not resolved. CDR1 MNHNY and CDR2 SVGAGI come from the germline V gene (reference sequence). This CDR3 comprises 15 residues. V was trimmed by 5 bases and J by 4 bases, leaving 18 bases between them. DNA of the CDR3: TGTGCCAGCAGTCACGTAGTGGGTTTCGAATACGAGCAGTACTTC. The encoded protein is CASSHVVGFEYEQYF.

V and J are TRBV30 and TRBJ2-2, with a tentative D call TRBD2 (5 bases). The CDR3 runs 14 residues. Germline V gene lookup returns CDR1 GTSNPN and CDR2 SVGIG (reference sequence). The CDR3 here is CAMRIAPYTGELFF. CDR3 in DNA: TGTGCTATGAGGATAGCGCCGTACACCGGGGAGCTGTTTTTT.

The rearrangement uses TRBV20-1 and TRBJ1-2, with unresolved D. Germline V CDR1 and CDR2: DFQATT, SNEGSKA (reference sequence). The CDR3 covers 11 residues. The V end was cut by 5 bases, the J end by 7 bases, with 11 bases between. CDR3 residues: CSAPSVGGYTF. CDR3 nucleotides: TGCAGTGCTCCCTCAGTCGGTGGCTACACCTTC.

The rearrangement uses TRBV18 and TRBJ1-5; D call uncertain. The CDR3 is made up of 14 amino acids. Trimming removed 3 bases at V and 2 bases at J, with 8 bases between. Looked up from germline, CDR1 is KGHSH and CDR2 is LQKENI. For the CDR3, the DNA is TGTGCCAGCTCACCTTCCGGAGGCAATCAGCCCCAGCATTTT. This codes for CASSPSGGNQPQHF.